Below, one TCR beta chain is given with its context. Its antigen remains unidentified. The entry originates in a study of cytomegalovirus exposure and HLA in healthy donors. The PCR employed 60 Vbeta primers together with 13 Jbeta primers. Data came from immunoSEQ multiplex PCR; TCRdb stores just in-frame clones and leaves some out. The profile shows about 130,000 clones, approximately 80% of them singletons. This CDR3 has 16 residues. V was clipped by 0 bases and J by 8 bases, with 16 bases between them. In germline, CDR1 is LGHNA, CDR2 YSLEER. General observations from the study: A later analysis linked a missense variant in DCLRE1C to the trimming of TCR beta V and J genes.

The material sequenced was PBMCs. The chain is built from TRBV4-3 and TRBJ1-4; perhaps TRBD1 as D (6 bases). The receptor comes from a male donor in good health and CMV-seronegative. The CDR3 is CASSQDLGGAREKLFF. In DNA form, the CDR3 reads TGCGCCAGCAGCCAAGATCTTGGGGGGGCACGGGAAAAACTGTTTTTT.